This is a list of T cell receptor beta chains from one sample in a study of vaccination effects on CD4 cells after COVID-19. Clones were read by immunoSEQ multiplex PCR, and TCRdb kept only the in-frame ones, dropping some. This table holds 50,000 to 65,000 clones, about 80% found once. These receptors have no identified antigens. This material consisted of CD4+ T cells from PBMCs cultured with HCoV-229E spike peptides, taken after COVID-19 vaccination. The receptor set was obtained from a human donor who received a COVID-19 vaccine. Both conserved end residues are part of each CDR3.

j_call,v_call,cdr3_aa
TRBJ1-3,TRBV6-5,CASTLTGGNTIYF
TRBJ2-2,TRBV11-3,CASSWGGDQGELFF
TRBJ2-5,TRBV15,CATSRAKGLETQYF
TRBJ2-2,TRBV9,CASSVIWNTGELFF
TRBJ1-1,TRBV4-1,CASSSLRNTEAFF
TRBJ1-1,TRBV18,CASSRSGPEAFF
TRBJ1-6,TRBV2,CASTGQEVSPLHF
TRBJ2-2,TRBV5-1,CASSILPSGELFF
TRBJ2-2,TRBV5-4,CASSPAGGGRNTGELFF
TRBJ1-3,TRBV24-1,CATRPTGGNTIYF
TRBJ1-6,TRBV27,CATPGPLHF
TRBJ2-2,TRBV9,CASSVSIGELFF
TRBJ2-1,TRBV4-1,CASSRGTGDRDEQFF
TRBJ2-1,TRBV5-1,CASSFHRQGNNNEQFF
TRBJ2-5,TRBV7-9,CASSLPPSGGRRETQYF
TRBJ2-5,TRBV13,CASSLNSPTQYF
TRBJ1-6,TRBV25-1,CASTEQGFNSPLHF
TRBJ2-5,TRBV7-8,CASSPREGPRETQYF
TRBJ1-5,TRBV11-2,CASSVQGNQPQHF
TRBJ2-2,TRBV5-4,CASSLRQGSGELFF
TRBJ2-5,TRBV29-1,CSAIRGGAIETQYF
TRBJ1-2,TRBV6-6,CASSDGGMNRNYGYTF
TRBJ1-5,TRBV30,CAWSVGNQPQHF
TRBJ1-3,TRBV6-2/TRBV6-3,CASSYSKSSGNTIYF
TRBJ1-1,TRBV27,CASSSSGQANTEAFF
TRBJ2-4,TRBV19,CASSIRGRDIQYF
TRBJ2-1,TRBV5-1,CASSWGQGGGNEQFF
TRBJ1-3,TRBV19,CASSIDRNSGNTIYF
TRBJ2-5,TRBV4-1,CASSQVLTRGRQETQYF
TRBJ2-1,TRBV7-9,CASSTDRGQRPYNEQFF
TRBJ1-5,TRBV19,CASKPYDQPQHF
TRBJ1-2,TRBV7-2,CASSPGIGYTF
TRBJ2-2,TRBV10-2,CASSEGQAGGRELFF
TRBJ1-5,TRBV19,CASTEQRKQPQHF
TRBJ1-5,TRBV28,CASSSQGARQPQHF
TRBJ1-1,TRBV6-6,CASSFGGTEAFF